Listed below are T cell receptor beta chains from one sample, sequenced in a study of T cell responses to AZD1222 COVID-19 vaccine. The data were produced by immunoSEQ multiplex PCR, yet TCRdb's version contains in-frame clones alone and is incomplete. The sample consists of about 110,000 clones, more than 70% of them appearing once. Material: peripheral blood, obtained on day 0 of MenACWY control vaccination. The receptors were gathered from an adult in good health. Each CDR3 is given with its conserved first and last residue. Each record gives: J gene, V gene, CDR3 length, clone size, D gene, CDR3 DNA, CDR3 protein. A D gene is named only where the DNA matches it firmly. Clone size is shown for a subset of rows, as once, few, many or a class of expanded clone.

j_gene: TRBJ1-5; v_gene: TRBV19; len: 14; abundance: -; d_gene: -; CDR3nt: TGTGCCAGTAGTATCTGGGTGGGCAATCAGCCCCAGCATTTT; CDR3aa: CASSIWVGNQPQHF
j_gene: TRBJ2-1; v_gene: TRBV27; len: 16; abundance: -; d_gene: TRBD2; CDR3nt: TGTGCCAGCAGTTTATCCGCGGGGGGCTCTTACAATGAGCAGTTCTTC; CDR3aa: CASSLSAGGSYNEQFF
j_gene: TRBJ1-2; v_gene: TRBV7-2; len: 15; abundance: -; d_gene: -; CDR3nt: TGTGCCAGCAGCTTAGTAGACAGGTTGGCCTATGGCTACACCTTC; CDR3aa: CASSLVDRLAYGYTF
j_gene: TRBJ1-4; v_gene: TRBV5-1; len: 16; abundance: -; d_gene: TRBD1; CDR3nt: TGCGCCAGCAGCTTGGGAACAGGGGGAAGAAGGGAAAAACTGTTTTTT; CDR3aa: CASSLGTGGRREKLFF
j_gene: TRBJ2-5; v_gene: TRBV6-2/TRBV6-3; len: 13; abundance: -; d_gene: -; CDR3nt: TGTGCCAGCAGCCTCCCCGGGGAAGAGACCCAGTACTTC; CDR3aa: CASSLPGEETQYF
j_gene: TRBJ2-5; v_gene: TRBV5-6; len: 14; abundance: -; d_gene: -; CDR3nt: TGTGCCAGCAGGGAATCAGGGGTCCAAGAGACCCAGTACTTC; CDR3aa: CASRESGVQETQYF
j_gene: TRBJ2-3; v_gene: TRBV6-1; len: 15; abundance: -; d_gene: TRBD1; CDR3nt: TGTGCCAGCAGTGAAGCCCGGCAGGGGACAGATGCGCAGTATTTT; CDR3aa: CASSEARQGTDAQYF
j_gene: TRBJ2-1; v_gene: TRBV6-5; len: 15; abundance: -; d_gene: -; CDR3nt: TGTGCCAGCAGTTACTCGAGGACAGCTTACAATGAGCAGTTCTTC; CDR3aa: CASSYSRTAYNEQFF
j_gene: TRBJ2-5; v_gene: TRBV3-1/TRBV3-2; len: 15; abundance: -; d_gene: -; CDR3nt: TGTGCCAGCAGCCAAGTCGTGGCCCCCCCCGAGACCCAGTACTTC; CDR3aa: CASSQVVAPPETQYF
j_gene: TRBJ2-3; v_gene: TRBV14; len: 15; abundance: -; d_gene: -; CDR3nt: TGTGCCAGCAGCCAAGCCTTTCGGAACGCAGATACGCAGTATTTT; CDR3aa: CASSQAFRNADTQYF
j_gene: TRBJ2-1; v_gene: TRBV6-4; len: 16; abundance: -; d_gene: -; CDR3nt: TGTGCCAGCAGTGAAACATCGTGGAGCTCCTACAATGAGCAGTTCTTC; CDR3aa: CASSETSWSSYNEQFF
j_gene: TRBJ1-5; v_gene: TRBV10-2; len: 12; abundance: -; d_gene: -; CDR3nt: TGCGCCAGCAGTACTGGCAATCAGCCCCAGCATTTT; CDR3aa: CASSTGNQPQHF
j_gene: TRBJ2-1; v_gene: TRBV19; len: 18; abundance: once; d_gene: TRBD1; CDR3nt: TGTGCCAGTAGTATAGAAGGGGGCACACCTGTTTCAGCCAATGAGCAGTTCTTC; CDR3aa: CASSIEGGTPVSANEQFF
j_gene: TRBJ1-6; v_gene: TRBV30; len: 15; abundance: -; d_gene: -; CDR3nt: TGTGCCTGGAGTGTACAAGGGTTCGGCCTTTCACCCCTCCACTTT; CDR3aa: CAWSVQGFGLSPLHF
j_gene: TRBJ1-3; v_gene: TRBV6-5; len: 14; abundance: -; d_gene: TRBD1; CDR3nt: TGTGCCAGCACCACAGGGGCCTCTGGAAACACCATATATTTT; CDR3aa: CASTTGASGNTIYF
j_gene: TRBJ2-7; v_gene: TRBV5-6; len: 15; abundance: few; d_gene: TRBD1; CDR3nt: TGTGCCAGCAGCGACAGGGAAGTTACCACCTACGAGCAGTACTTC; CDR3aa: CASSDREVTTYEQYF
j_gene: TRBJ2-7; v_gene: TRBV6-2/TRBV6-3; len: 14; abundance: few; d_gene: TRBD1; CDR3nt: TGTGCCAGCAGTACAGGGGGCTTGACCTACGAGCAGTACTTC; CDR3aa: CASSTGGLTYEQYF
j_gene: TRBJ1-3; v_gene: TRBV6-5; len: 13; abundance: -; d_gene: -; CDR3nt: TGTGCCAGCAGTTACTCTTCAGGAAACACCATATATTTT; CDR3aa: CASSYSSGNTIYF
j_gene: TRBJ2-7; v_gene: TRBV3-1/TRBV3-2; len: 18; abundance: -; d_gene: TRBD2; CDR3nt: TGTGCCAGCAGCCAAGCATCGGGACTAGCGGGGGGTCTCTACGAGCAGTACTTC; CDR3aa: CASSQASGLAGGLYEQYF
j_gene: TRBJ1-4; v_gene: TRBV5-1; len: 14; abundance: -; d_gene: TRBD1; CDR3nt: TGCGCCAGCAGCACGGGACAGTTTAATGAAAAACTGTTTTTT; CDR3aa: CASSTGQFNEKLFF
j_gene: TRBJ1-5; v_gene: TRBV5-1; len: 15; abundance: few; d_gene: -; CDR3nt: TGCGCCAGCAGCTTGGGCGGGACAAGCAATCAGCCCCAGCATTTT; CDR3aa: CASSLGGTSNQPQHF
j_gene: TRBJ1-2; v_gene: TRBV6-2/TRBV6-3; len: 15; abundance: -; d_gene: -; CDR3nt: TGTGCCAGCACCCCAAGGGGCGCAGGGAACTATGGCTACACCTTC; CDR3aa: CASTPRGAGNYGYTF
j_gene: TRBJ1-2; v_gene: TRBV4-1; len: 16; abundance: -; d_gene: -; CDR3nt: TGCGCCAGCAGCCACGTGGCTAAGCAGGGAGTCGGGGGCTACACCTTC; CDR3aa: CASSHVAKQGVGGYTF
j_gene: TRBJ2-1; v_gene: TRBV6-1; len: 15; abundance: -; d_gene: TRBD2; CDR3nt: TGTGCCAGCAGTGAAACTAGCGGGGGCCACAATGAGCAGTTCTTC; CDR3aa: CASSETSGGHNEQFF
j_gene: TRBJ1-4; v_gene: TRBV7-2; len: 15; abundance: -; d_gene: -; CDR3nt: TGTGCCAGCAGCCTAGCGGCAGGGAATAATGAAAAACTGTTTTTT; CDR3aa: CASSLAAGNNEKLFF
j_gene: TRBJ2-2; v_gene: TRBV10-1; len: 13; abundance: -; d_gene: -; CDR3nt: TGCGCCAGCAGCGGACAGATAGCCGGGGAGCTGTTTTTT; CDR3aa: CASSGQIAGELFF
j_gene: TRBJ1-2; v_gene: TRBV5-6; len: 15; abundance: -; d_gene: -; CDR3nt: TGTGCCAGCAGCCATGACAGAGCCTGGGGATATGGCTACACCTTC; CDR3aa: CASSHDRAWGYGYTF
j_gene: TRBJ1-5; v_gene: TRBV7-3; len: 14; abundance: -; d_gene: -; CDR3nt: TGTGCCAGCAGCTTAGGGGGAGAGGGGCAGCCCCAGCATTTT; CDR3aa: CASSLGGEGQPQHF
j_gene: TRBJ2-5; v_gene: TRBV5-4; len: 14; abundance: -; d_gene: -; CDR3nt: TGTGCCAGCAGCTTGGCCAGGGCCCACGAGACCCAGTACTTC; CDR3aa: CASSLARAHETQYF
j_gene: TRBJ2-3; v_gene: TRBV6-5; len: 13; abundance: -; d_gene: -; CDR3nt: TGTGCCAGCAGTTATGACAGGTTTAGTACGCAGTATTTT; CDR3aa: CASSYDRFSTQYF
j_gene: TRBJ1-5; v_gene: TRBV6-5; len: 15; abundance: -; d_gene: -; CDR3nt: TGTGCCAGTCGAAGGGGTGGGTCGAGCAATCAGCCCCAGCATTTT; CDR3aa: CASRRGGSSNQPQHF
j_gene: TRBJ1-2; v_gene: TRBV2; len: 12; abundance: -; d_gene: -; CDR3nt: TGTGCCAGCAGGGTCTTTGGGCTTGGCTACACCTTC; CDR3aa: CASRVFGLGYTF
j_gene: TRBJ2-3; v_gene: TRBV9; len: 16; abundance: once; d_gene: TRBD2; CDR3nt: TGTGCCAGCAGCATCACCGGGACTAGCGGTACAGATACGCAGTATTTT; CDR3aa: CASSITGTSGTDTQYF
j_gene: TRBJ2-7; v_gene: TRBV9; len: 14; abundance: -; d_gene: -; CDR3nt: TGTGCCAGCAGCGTAGGCCCAGGGAACTACGAGCAGTACTTC; CDR3aa: CASSVGPGNYEQYF
j_gene: TRBJ1-2; v_gene: TRBV6-5; len: 15; abundance: -; d_gene: -; CDR3nt: TGTGCCAGCAGTCCCGGACACTCGCGGTCCTATGGCTACACCTTC; CDR3aa: CASSPGHSRSYGYTF
j_gene: TRBJ2-1; v_gene: TRBV28; len: 11; abundance: -; d_gene: -; CDR3nt: TGTGCCAGCAGATCACAAGGGGGATGGTTCTTC; CDR3aa: CASRSQGGWFF
j_gene: TRBJ2-7; v_gene: TRBV24-1; len: 14; abundance: -; d_gene: TRBD1; CDR3nt: TGTGCCACCAGTGATCCCGGACAGGGCTACGAGCAGTACTTC; CDR3aa: CATSDPGQGYEQYF
j_gene: TRBJ2-1; v_gene: TRBV9; len: 15; abundance: -; d_gene: TRBD1; CDR3nt: TGTGCCAGCAGCCCCTCCTCTGGACAGGGCAATGAGCAGTTCTTC; CDR3aa: CASSPSSGQGNEQFF
j_gene: TRBJ1-2; v_gene: TRBV6-2/TRBV6-3; len: 13; abundance: -; d_gene: -; CDR3nt: TGTGCCAGCAGTTTCCCAGGAATCTATGGCTACACCTTC; CDR3aa: CASSFPGIYGYTF
j_gene: TRBJ1-6; v_gene: TRBV15; len: 14; abundance: -; d_gene: -; CDR3nt: TGTGCCACCAGCAGAGTAGGGGAAAATTCACCCCTCCACTTT; CDR3aa: CATSRVGENSPLHF
j_gene: TRBJ1-5; v_gene: TRBV4-1; len: 16; abundance: once; d_gene: -; CDR3nt: TGCGCCAGCAGCCCCAGGACAGCTTCGACTAGTCAGCCCCAGCATTTT; CDR3aa: CASSPRTASTSQPQHF
j_gene: TRBJ2-5; v_gene: TRBV2; len: 13; abundance: -; d_gene: -; CDR3nt: TGTGCCAGCAGTGGACAGGTTCAAGAGACCCAGTACTTC; CDR3aa: CASSGQVQETQYF
j_gene: TRBJ2-6; v_gene: TRBV5-6; len: 18; abundance: -; d_gene: TRBD1; CDR3nt: TGTGCCAGCAGCGGGGGACAGGGGTTTGTCCCTGGGGCCAACGTCCTGACTTTC; CDR3aa: CASSGGQGFVPGANVLTF
j_gene: TRBJ1-6; v_gene: TRBV9; len: 16; abundance: -; d_gene: -; CDR3nt: TGTGCCAGCAGCGTAGCTGGTGAGGGGATGAGTTCACCCCTCCACTTT; CDR3aa: CASSVAGEGMSSPLHF
j_gene: TRBJ1-1; v_gene: TRBV27; len: 15; abundance: -; d_gene: TRBD1; CDR3nt: TGTGCCAGCAGGTCGCCGGGACAGGGTAACACTGAAGCTTTCTTT; CDR3aa: CASRSPGQGNTEAFF
j_gene: TRBJ2-3; v_gene: TRBV30; len: 13; abundance: -; d_gene: -; CDR3nt: TGTGCCTGGAGTGTACGGTTACGAGATACGCAGTATTTT; CDR3aa: CAWSVRLRDTQYF
j_gene: TRBJ2-3; v_gene: TRBV7-3; len: 14; abundance: -; d_gene: -; CDR3nt: TGTGCCAGCAGCTCTGGGACTAGCACAGATACGCAGTATTTT; CDR3aa: CASSSGTSTDTQYF
j_gene: TRBJ2-1; v_gene: TRBV28; len: 13; abundance: -; d_gene: -; CDR3nt: TGTGCCAGCAATCTAAGGGGATACAATGAGCAGTTCTTC; CDR3aa: CASNLRGYNEQFF
j_gene: TRBJ2-3; v_gene: TRBV7-9; len: 16; abundance: -; d_gene: TRBD1; CDR3nt: TGTGCCAGCAGCTTGAGGGACAGGAAAAGCACAGATACGCAGTATTTT; CDR3aa: CASSLRDRKSTDTQYF
j_gene: TRBJ2-7; v_gene: TRBV30; len: 12; abundance: once; d_gene: TRBD1; CDR3nt: TGTGCCTGGGGATTGACAGGGGGCGAGCAGTACTTC; CDR3aa: CAWGLTGGEQYF
j_gene: TRBJ2-1; v_gene: TRBV10-3; len: 16; abundance: few; d_gene: TRBD1; CDR3nt: TGTGCCATCAGTCTGGGGACAGGGGAGGCCTACAATGAGCAGTTCTTC; CDR3aa: CAISLGTGEAYNEQFF
j_gene: TRBJ2-5; v_gene: TRBV6-5; len: 14; abundance: -; d_gene: TRBD1; CDR3nt: TGTGCCAGCAGGGACGACAGGGGTTGGGAGACCCAGTACTTC; CDR3aa: CASRDDRGWETQYF
j_gene: TRBJ2-3; v_gene: TRBV10-1; len: 16; abundance: -; d_gene: TRBD2; CDR3nt: TGCGCCAGCAGTGAGTCGAAGCGGGGGGGCACAGATACGCAGTATTTT; CDR3aa: CASSESKRGGTDTQYF
j_gene: TRBJ1-2; v_gene: TRBV19; len: 12; abundance: -; d_gene: -; CDR3nt: TGTGCAAGCGGGGCAGGGAACTATGGCTACACCTTC; CDR3aa: CASGAGNYGYTF
j_gene: TRBJ1-3; v_gene: TRBV11-3; len: 17; abundance: -; d_gene: -; CDR3nt: TGTGCCAGCAGCTTAGATGGTCCGGCGAGCTCTGGAAACACCATATATTTT; CDR3aa: CASSLDGPASSGNTIYF
j_gene: TRBJ2-3; v_gene: TRBV9; len: 15; abundance: -; d_gene: TRBD2; CDR3nt: TGTGCCAGCAGCGTTAGCGGGGGGGCAACAGATACGCAGTATTTT; CDR3aa: CASSVSGGATDTQYF
j_gene: TRBJ2-3; v_gene: TRBV29-1; len: 15; abundance: -; d_gene: TRBD1; CDR3nt: TGCAGCGCTGCCCGGACAGGGATCGCTGAAGATACGCAGTATTTT; CDR3aa: CSAARTGIAEDTQYF
j_gene: TRBJ2-3; v_gene: TRBV3-1/TRBV3-2; len: 19; abundance: -; d_gene: TRBD2; CDR3nt: TGTGCCAGCAGCCAAGGGATTCGGCGTAGCGGGGGGAGCACAGATACGCAGTATTTT; CDR3aa: CASSQGIRRSGGSTDTQYF